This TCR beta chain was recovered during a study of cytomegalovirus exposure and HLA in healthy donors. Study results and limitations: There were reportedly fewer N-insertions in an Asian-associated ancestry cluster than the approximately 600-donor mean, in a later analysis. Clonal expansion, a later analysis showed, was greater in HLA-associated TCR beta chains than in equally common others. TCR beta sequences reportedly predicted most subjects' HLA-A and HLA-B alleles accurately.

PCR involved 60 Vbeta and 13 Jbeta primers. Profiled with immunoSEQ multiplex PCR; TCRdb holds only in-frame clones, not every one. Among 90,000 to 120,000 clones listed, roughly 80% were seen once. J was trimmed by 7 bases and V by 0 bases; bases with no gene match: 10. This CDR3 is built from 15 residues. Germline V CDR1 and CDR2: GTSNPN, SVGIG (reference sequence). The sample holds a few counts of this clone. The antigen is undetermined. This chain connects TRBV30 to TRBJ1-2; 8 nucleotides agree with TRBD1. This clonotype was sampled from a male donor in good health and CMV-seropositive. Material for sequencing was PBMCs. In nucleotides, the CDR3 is TGTGCCTGGAGTGTACTTAGGGGACAGGTGCGTGGCTACACCTTC. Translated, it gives CAWSVLRGQVRGYTF.